Described below is a single T cell receptor beta chain sequence and its context. Its antigen is undetermined. The source of the sample is a study of CD8+ T cells in alopecia areata. Broader study findings: Patients shared TCRs less clearly than mice did, possibly for HLA-related reasons.

Extracted RNA was reverse transcribed into cDNA, the sequencing template. Profiling relied on immunoSEQ multiplex PCR, and the TCRdb table lists in-frame clones only, not all of them. This table has about 110,000 clones, 45% to 70% appearing once. Germline V lookup: CDR1 SNHLY, CDR2 FYNNEI. Trimming took 6 bases from V and 7 from J; bases not matched to a gene: 7. The CDR3 contains 14 residues. The rearrangement links TRBV2 to TRBJ2-1, with 9 bases identical to TRBD2. The sequenced material came from CD8+ T cells sorted from blood. The origin of this receptor is a human donor in good health. This CDR3 reads CASSRLTSGNEQFF. In DNA, the CDR3 is TGTGCCAGCAGCCGACTGACTAGCGGAAATGAGCAGTTCTTC.